This T cell receptor beta chain was identified during a study of T cell changes during pregnancy in multiple sclerosis. Sequenced by immunoSEQ multiplex PCR; TCRdb stores in-frame clones only, minus some. Altogether about 65,000 clones are present, approximately 92% being singletons, with the ten largest covering around 2.9%. Losses at the gene ends were 0 bases for V and 7 bases for J; bases not matched to a gene: 10. CDR1 and CDR2 from the germline V gene are SGHTA and FQGNSA. The CDR3 contains 19 residues. Sequences were derived from CD8+ T cells from peripheral blood mononuclear cells, sampled in the third trimester of pregnancy. The TCR comes from a female donor in good health, enrolled as a control in a pregnancy study. The chain carries TRBV7-2 and TRBJ2-1; 15 bases are a match to TRBD2. Here the CDR3 DNA reads TGTGCCAGCAGCTTAGCGCTTTGGGGACTAGCGGGGGGTGGGAATGAGCAGTTCTTC. Protein product: CASSLALWGLAGGGNEQFF.